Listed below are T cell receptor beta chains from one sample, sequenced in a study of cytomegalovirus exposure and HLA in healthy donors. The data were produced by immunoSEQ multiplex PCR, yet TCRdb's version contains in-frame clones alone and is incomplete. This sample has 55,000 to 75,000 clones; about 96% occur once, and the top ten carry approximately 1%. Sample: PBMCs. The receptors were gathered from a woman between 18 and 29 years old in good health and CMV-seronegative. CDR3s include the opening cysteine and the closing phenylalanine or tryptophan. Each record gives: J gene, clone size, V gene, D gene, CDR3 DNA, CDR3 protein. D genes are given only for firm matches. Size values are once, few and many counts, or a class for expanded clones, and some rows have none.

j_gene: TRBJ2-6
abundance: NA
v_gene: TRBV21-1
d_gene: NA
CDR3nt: TGTGCCAGCAGCCGGACTGCGGGGGTATCTGGGGCCAACGTCCTGACTTTC
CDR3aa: CASSRTAGVSGANVLTF

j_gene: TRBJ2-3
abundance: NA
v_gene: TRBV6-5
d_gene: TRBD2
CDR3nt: TGTGCCAGCAGTTCTAGCGGTACCACAGATACGCAGTATTTT
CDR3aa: CASSSSGTTDTQYF

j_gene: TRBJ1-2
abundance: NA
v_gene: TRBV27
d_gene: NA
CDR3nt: TGTGCCAGCAGCCTGGGGCAGAATTATGGCTACACCTTC
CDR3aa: CASSLGQNYGYTF

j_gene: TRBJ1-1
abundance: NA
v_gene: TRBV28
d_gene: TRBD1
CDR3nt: TGTGCCAGCAGCGACAGGGGTGGTGGGACTGAAGCTTTCTTT
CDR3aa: CASSDRGGGTEAFF

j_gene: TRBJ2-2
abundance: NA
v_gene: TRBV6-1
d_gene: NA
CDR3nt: TGTGCCAGCAGTGAAGGGGGGGAGACCGGGGAGCTGTTTTTT
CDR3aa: CASSEGGETGELFF

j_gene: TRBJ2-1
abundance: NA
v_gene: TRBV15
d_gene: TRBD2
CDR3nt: TGTGCCACCAGCACCCCGACTAGCGGGGGGACTGAGCAGTTCTTC
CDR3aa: CATSTPTSGGTEQFF

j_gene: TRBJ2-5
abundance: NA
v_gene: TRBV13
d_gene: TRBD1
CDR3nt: TGTGCCAGCAGCTTAGGCTCGACAGGGCCACAAGAGACCCAGTACTTC
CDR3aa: CASSLGSTGPQETQYF

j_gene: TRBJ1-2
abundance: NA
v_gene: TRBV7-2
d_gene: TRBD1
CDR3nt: TGTGCCAGCAGCCGACAGGGAGAGGGTCTTTACTATGGCTACACCTTC
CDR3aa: CASSRQGEGLYYGYTF

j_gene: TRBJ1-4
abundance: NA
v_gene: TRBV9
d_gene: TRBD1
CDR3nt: TGTGCCAGCAGCCCCCCAGGGACAGCCAATGAAAAACTGTTTTTT
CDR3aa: CASSPPGTANEKLFF

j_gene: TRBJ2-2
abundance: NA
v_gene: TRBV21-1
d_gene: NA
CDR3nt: TGTGCCAGCAGCCCCCCCGGGGGGGTTGGCGGGGAGCTGTTTTTT
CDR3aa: CASSPPGGVGGELFF

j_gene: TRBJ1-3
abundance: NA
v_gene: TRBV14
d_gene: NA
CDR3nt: TGTGCCAGCAGCCAAGCCCACTCTGGAAACACCATATATTTT
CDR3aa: CASSQAHSGNTIYF

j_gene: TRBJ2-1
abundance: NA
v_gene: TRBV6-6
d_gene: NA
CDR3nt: TGTGCCAGCAGTTGGTCAGGGGTCTATGAGCAGTTCTTC
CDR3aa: CASSWSGVYEQFF

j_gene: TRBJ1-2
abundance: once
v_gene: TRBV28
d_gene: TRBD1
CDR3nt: TGTGCCAGCAGTACGGACAGGGGCTATGGCTACACCTTC
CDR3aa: CASSTDRGYGYTF

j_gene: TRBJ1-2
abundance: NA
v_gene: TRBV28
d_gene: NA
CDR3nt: TGTGCCAGCAGTCCCGCGCTCACTAACTATGGCTACACCTTC
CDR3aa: CASSPALTNYGYTF

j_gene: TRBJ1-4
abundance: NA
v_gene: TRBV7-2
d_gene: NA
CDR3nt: TGTGCCAGCAGCTTAGCGCGAAGGGAGGAACTGTTTTTT
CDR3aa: CASSLARREELFF

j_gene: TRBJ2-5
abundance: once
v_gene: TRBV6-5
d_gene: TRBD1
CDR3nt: TGTGCCAGCAGTTACCACAGGGGTTGGAAACGCGGGACCCAGTACTTC
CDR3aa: CASSYHRGWKRGTQYF

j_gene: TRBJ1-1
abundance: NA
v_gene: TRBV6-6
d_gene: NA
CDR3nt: TGTGCCAGCTCCCGGGGGGCGGGGACTGAAGCTTTCTTT
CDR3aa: CASSRGAGTEAFF

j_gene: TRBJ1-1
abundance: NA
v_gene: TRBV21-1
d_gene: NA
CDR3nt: TGTGCCAGCAGCAAAGGGACTCTTGGGGGCGCGACTGAAGCTTTCTTT
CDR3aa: CASSKGTLGGATEAFF

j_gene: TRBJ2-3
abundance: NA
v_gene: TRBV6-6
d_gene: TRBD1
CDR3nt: TGTGCCAGCAGTAGCCCGGGACAGGGGGGTACAGATACGCAGTATTTT
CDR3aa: CASSSPGQGGTDTQYF

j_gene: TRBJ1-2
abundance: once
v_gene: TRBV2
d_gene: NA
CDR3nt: TGTGCCAGCAGTGAACCCCTTAACTATGGCTACACCTTC
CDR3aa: CASSEPLNYGYTF

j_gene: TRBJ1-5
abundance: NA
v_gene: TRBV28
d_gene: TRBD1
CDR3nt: TGTGCCAGCAGTCCCCGGACAGGTGGAGGCAATCAGCCCCAGCATTTT
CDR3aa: CASSPRTGGGNQPQHF

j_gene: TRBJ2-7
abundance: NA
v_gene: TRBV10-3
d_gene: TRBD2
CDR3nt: TGTGCCATCAGTGGGAGCGGGGGCACCCTCTACGAGCAGTACTTC
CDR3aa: CAISGSGGTLYEQYF

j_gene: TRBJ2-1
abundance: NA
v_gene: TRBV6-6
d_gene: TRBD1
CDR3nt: TGTGCCAGCAGTGGGACAGTAGAGAATGAGCAGTTCTTC
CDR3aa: CASSGTVENEQFF

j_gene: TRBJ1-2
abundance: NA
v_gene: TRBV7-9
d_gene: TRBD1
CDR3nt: TGTGCCAGCAGCTTAGCCCAGGGGGGACAGGGGTCCTATGGCTACACCTTC
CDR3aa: CASSLAQGGQGSYGYTF

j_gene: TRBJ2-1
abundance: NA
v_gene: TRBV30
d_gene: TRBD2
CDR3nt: TGTGCCTGGAGTGCGACTAGCGGGAGGGATGATGAGCAGTTCTTC
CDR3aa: CAWSATSGRDDEQFF

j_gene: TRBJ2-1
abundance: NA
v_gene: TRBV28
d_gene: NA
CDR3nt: TGTGCCAGCAGGGTGGGCCCCTACAATGAGCAGTTCTTC
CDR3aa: CASRVGPYNEQFF

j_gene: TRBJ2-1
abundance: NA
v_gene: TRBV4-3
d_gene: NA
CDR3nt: TGCGCCAGCAGCCAAGGGGTCAGGGAAGGGCAGTTCTTC
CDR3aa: CASSQGVREGQFF

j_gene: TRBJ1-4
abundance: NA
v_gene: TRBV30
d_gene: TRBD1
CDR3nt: TGTGCCTGGAGTTGGGGACAGGGAGGGGAAAAACTGTTTTTT
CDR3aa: CAWSWGQGGEKLFF

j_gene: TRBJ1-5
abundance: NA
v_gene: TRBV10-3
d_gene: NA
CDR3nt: TGTGCCACCACCCCTTCCGGTCGTAGCAATCAGCCCCAGCATTTT
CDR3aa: CATTPSGRSNQPQHF

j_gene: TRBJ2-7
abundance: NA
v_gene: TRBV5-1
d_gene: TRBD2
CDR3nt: TGCGCCAGCAGCCCCGGACTAGCGGGAGTCTACGAGCAGTACTTC
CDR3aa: CASSPGLAGVYEQYF

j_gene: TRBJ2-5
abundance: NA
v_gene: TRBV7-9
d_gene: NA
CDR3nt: TGTGCCAGCAGCTTAACCCCGCTAGTGGAGACCCAGTACTTC
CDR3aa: CASSLTPLVETQYF

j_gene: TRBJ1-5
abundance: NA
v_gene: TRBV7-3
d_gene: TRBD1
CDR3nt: TGTGCCAGCAGCTTGACAGGGGGTGCGCCCCAGCATTTT
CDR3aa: CASSLTGGAPQHF

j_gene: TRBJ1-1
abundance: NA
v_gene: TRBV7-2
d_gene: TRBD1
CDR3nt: TGTGCCAGCAAACCCGACAGGGGGAACACTGAAGCTTTCTTT
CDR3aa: CASKPDRGNTEAFF

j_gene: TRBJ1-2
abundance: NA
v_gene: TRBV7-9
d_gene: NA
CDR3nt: TGTGCCAGCAGCTTAGCTGGGGGCGCTTATGGCTACACCTTC
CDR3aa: CASSLAGGAYGYTF

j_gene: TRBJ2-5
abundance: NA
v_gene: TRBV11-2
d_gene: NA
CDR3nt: TGTGCCAGCAGCCCCCTGTCCCAGCGGGAGACCCAGTACTTC
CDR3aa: CASSPLSQRETQYF

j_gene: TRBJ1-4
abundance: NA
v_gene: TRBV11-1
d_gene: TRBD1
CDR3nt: TGTGCCAGCAGCCCGGGACAGGGAACAACTAATGAAAAACTGTTTTTT
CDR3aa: CASSPGQGTTNEKLFF

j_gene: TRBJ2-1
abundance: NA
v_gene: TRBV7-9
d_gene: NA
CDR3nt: TGTGCCGCGTGGGGGGGGGCCTCCTACAATGAGCAGTTCTTC
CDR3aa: CAAWGGASYNEQFF

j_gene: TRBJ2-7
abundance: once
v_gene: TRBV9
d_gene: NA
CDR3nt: TGTGCCAGCAGCACCATGGACACCGCCTACGAGCAGTACTTC
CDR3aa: CASSTMDTAYEQYF

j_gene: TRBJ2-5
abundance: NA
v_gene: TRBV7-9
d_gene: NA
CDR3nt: TGTGCCAGCAGCTTGGGACGGACAGAGAAAGAGACCCAGTACTTC
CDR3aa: CASSLGRTEKETQYF

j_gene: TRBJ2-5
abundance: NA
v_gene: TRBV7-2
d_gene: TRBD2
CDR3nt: TGTGCCAGCAGCCCCCACAGGACTAGCGGGCGACAAGAGACCCAGTACTTC
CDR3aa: CASSPHRTSGRQETQYF